This T cell receptor (beta chain) derives from a study of blood T cell repertoires in COVID-19. The CDR3 loop spans 11 amino acids. The V gene's germline CDR1 is DFQATT and CDR2 SNEGSKA (reference sequence). The V gene lost 6 bases and the J gene lost 6 bases, with 11 bases spanning the gap. Profiled with immunoSEQ multiplex PCR; TCRdb holds only in-frame clones, not every one. The sample lists 13,000 or so clones, more than 70% occurring once. Sequencing was done on a sample of peripheral blood. The V and J genes are TRBV20-1 and TRBJ1-1; a weak D match, TRBD1 (6 bases). This receptor was taken from a human donor in a cohort sampled during active COVID-19. CDR3 region: CSAGSGAEAFF. DNA for the CDR3: TGCAGTGCCGGCTCAGGGGCTGAAGCTTTCTTT.